This TCR beta chain was identified in a study of blood T cell repertoires in COVID-19. Study details: Spain, Italy and the United States supplied samples that represented acute and convalescent COVID-19.

Participant-given clinical history determined each cohort assignment. Up to 2 weeks before entering the study, exposed participants had met a COVID-19 case. From germline, CDR1 is LNHDA and CDR2 SQIVND (reference sequence). This CDR3 region has 12 residues. Trimming left V 3 bases short and J 4 bases short, with 6 bases between. Authors' data handling: The assay estimated nucleated cells by amplifying reference gene primers. The table came from immunoSEQ multiplex PCR; TCRdb's copy has only in-frame clones and leaves some out. The DNA gave D and trimming, while V, J and clone size come from that table. The table has 400,000 to 500,000 clones, about 88% seen once; the top ten hold about 1.4%.

This TCR was sampled from a woman aged 18 to 35 who had been exposed to COVID-19. The chain combines TRBV19 with TRBJ1-1; D remains unclear. Sequenced material: PBMCs or T cells enriched from blood (not recorded which). The CDR3 reads CASSMVGTEAFF. The CDR3 nucleotides are TGTGCCAGTAGTATGGTCGGCACTGAAGCTTTCTTT.